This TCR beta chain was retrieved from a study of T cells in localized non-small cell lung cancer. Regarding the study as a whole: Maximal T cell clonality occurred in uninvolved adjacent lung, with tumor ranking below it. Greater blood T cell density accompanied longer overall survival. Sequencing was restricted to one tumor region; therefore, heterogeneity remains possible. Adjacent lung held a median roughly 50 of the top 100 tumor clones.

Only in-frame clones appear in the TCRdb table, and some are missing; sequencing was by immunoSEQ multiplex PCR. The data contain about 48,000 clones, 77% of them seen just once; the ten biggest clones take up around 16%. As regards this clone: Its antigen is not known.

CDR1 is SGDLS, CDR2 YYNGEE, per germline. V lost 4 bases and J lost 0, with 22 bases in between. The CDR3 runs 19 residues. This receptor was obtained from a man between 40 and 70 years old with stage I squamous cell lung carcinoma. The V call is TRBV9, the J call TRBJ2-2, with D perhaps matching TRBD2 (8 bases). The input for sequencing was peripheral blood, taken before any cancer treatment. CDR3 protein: CASSSRSGGTAANTGELFF. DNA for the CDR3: TGTGCCAGCAGCTCCCGGTCGGGGGGGACAGCCGCGAACACCGGGGAGCTGTTTTTT. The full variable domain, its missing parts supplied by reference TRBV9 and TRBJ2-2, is DSGVTQTPKHLITATGQRVTLRCSPRSGDLSVYWYQQSLDQGLQFLIQYYNGEERAKGNILERFSAQQFPDLHSELNLSSLELGDSALYFCASSSRSGGTAANTGELFFGEGSRLTVL.